Described below is a single TCR beta chain sequence and its context. Other nucleotide sequences in the sample specify the same CDR3. The CDR3 spans 16 residues. Germline assignment: CDR1 MNHEY and CDR2 SMNVEV (reference sequence). With V trimmed by 3 bases and J by 2 bases, 6 bases remained unmatched. This sample was taken from a study of cytomegalovirus exposure and HLA in healthy donors. The PCR was carried out with 60 Vbeta primers and 13 Jbeta primers. Sequencing was performed with immunoSEQ multiplex PCR; in TCRdb, only in-frame clones are kept and a portion is missing. The repertoire holds under 200,000 clones, with approximately 79% as singletons.

Sequenced material: PBMCs. The clonotype comes from a woman between 40 and 55 years old in good health and CMV-seronegative. V is TRBV27 and J is TRBJ2-3, with 9 bases fitting TRBD2. The CDR3, as DNA: TGTGCCAGCAGTTTTGGGCTAGCGGGGCCCACAGATACGCAGTATTTT. Translating it yields CASSFGLAGPTDTQYF.